The entry that follows covers one T cell receptor (beta chain) sequence. Its antigen is undetermined. Extraction of RNA preceded its reverse transcription into cDNA, which served as the sequencing template. Libraries were prepared by immunoSEQ multiplex PCR; TCRdb keeps only in-frame clonotypes and omits some of them. The repertoire consists of 90,000 to 130,000 clones, with roughly 55% occurring once and the leading ten covering over 9%. V gave up 3 bases and J gave up 5 bases, with 8 bases separating them. Germline CDR1 MNHNS, CDR2 SASEGT. CDR3 length: 13 amino acids. This record comes from a study of CD8+ T cells in alopecia areata. Points from the study as a whole: Although TCR sharing was seen in mice, sharing across patients was less clear, possibly for HLA-related reasons.

Described treatment: oral pan-JAK inhibitor, 5-10 mg twice daily. Peripheral blood, together with lesional scalp punch biopsies, was collected from alopecia areata patients. The sequences come from CD8+ T cells sorted from blood, collected at week 24, from a patient treated with tofacitinib. This clonotype was sampled from a human donor with alopecia areata. The V gene is TRBV6-1, the J gene TRBJ2-1; D not resolved. The CDR3 region has the DNA TGTGCCAGCAGTGATAGAAGGGACAATGAGCAGTTCTTC. Translation gives CASSDRRDNEQFF.